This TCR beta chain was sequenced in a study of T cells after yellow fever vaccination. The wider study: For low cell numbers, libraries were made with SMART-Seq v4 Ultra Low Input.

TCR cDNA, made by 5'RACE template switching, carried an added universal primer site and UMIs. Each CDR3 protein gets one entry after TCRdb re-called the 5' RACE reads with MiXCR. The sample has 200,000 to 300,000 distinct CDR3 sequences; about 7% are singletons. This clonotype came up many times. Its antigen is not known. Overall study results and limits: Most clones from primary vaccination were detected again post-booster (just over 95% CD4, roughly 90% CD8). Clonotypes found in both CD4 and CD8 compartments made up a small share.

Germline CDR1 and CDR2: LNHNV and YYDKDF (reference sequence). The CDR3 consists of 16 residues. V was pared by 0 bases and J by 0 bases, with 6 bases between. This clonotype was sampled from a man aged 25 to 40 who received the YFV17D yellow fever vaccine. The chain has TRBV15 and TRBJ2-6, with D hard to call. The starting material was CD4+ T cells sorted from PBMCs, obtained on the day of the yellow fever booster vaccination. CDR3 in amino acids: CATSRDRSSGANVLTF. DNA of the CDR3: TGTGCCACCAGCAGAGATCGGAGCTCTGGGGCCAACGTCCTGACTTTC.